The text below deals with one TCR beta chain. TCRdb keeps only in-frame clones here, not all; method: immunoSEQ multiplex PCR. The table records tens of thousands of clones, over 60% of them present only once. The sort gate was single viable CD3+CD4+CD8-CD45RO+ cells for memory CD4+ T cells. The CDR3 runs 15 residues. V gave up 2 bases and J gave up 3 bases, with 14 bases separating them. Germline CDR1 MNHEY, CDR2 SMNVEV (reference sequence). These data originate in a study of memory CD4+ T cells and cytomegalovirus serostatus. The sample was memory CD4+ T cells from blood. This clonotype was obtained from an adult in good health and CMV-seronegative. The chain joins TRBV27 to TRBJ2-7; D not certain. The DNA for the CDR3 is TGTGCCAGCAGTTTAAAGGAGTCGCGGCACTACGAGCAGTACTTC. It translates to CASSLKESRHYEQYF.